Here is one TCR beta chain with its context. The data derive from a study of Ad26.COV2.S vaccination and SARS-CoV-2 variants. Looked up from germline, CDR1 is MDHEN and CDR2 is SYDVKM. The V gene lost 3 bases and the J gene lost 7 bases, with 13 bases spanning the gap. The CDR3 has 14 amino acids. Treatment defined: around 19 received Ad26.COV2.S at low or high dose, single or two shots; 5 received placebo; per-sample allocation not given. The study sampled participants on day 63 after the first vaccine or placebo injection. Sequencing was performed with immunoSEQ multiplex PCR; in TCRdb, only in-frame clones are kept and a portion is missing. The sample records about 350,000 clones, around 90% being singletons.

The receptor comes from a person aged 18 to 65 who received the Ad26.COV2.S COVID-19 vaccine or a placebo. The sequencing used peripheral blood, collected in a trial of Ad26.COV2.S vaccine versus placebo. V is TRBV28 and J is TRBJ1-5; D ambiguous. CDR3 DNA: TGTGCCAGCAGTTTCGACCATCCACAGCAGCCCCAGCATTTT. Its translation is CASSFDHPQQPQHF.